This passage covers 21 T cell receptor beta chains from one sample sequenced in a study of cytomegalovirus exposure and HLA in healthy donors. Researchers ran the PCR with 60 Vbeta and 13 Jbeta primers. Generated by immunoSEQ multiplex PCR, the TCRdb table keeps only in-frame clones and is missing some. The sample has 150,000 to 200,000 clones, 60% to 80% seen once. The sequenced sample consisted of PBMCs. These receptors came from a man between 18 and 35 years old in good health and CMV-seropositive.

This rearrangement joins TRBV4-2 to TRBJ2-3, with TRBD1 identical over 7 bases. CDR1 LGHNA and CDR2 YNFKEQ come from the germline V gene. The length of the CDR3 is 17 residues. The V segment lost 0 bases and the J segment 4 bases; nucleotides outside the gene matches: 10. The CDR3 DNA reads as TGTGCCAGCAGCCAAGATAAATGGTCAGGGGGATCAGATACGCAGTATTTT. The encoded protein is CASSQDKWSGGSDTQYF.

This chain links TRBV23-1 with TRBJ2-1, with D possibly matching TRBD2 (5 bases). TRBV23-1 is assigned to the ORF class and has an uncertain function. Trimming cost V 4 bases and J 5 bases, with 15 bases left between them. The CDR3 spans 15 residues. The CDR3 bases are TGCGCCAGCAGTCTCCCGGGGATCGGAAACAATGAGCAGTTCTTC. It codes for CASSLPGIGNNEQFF.

This clone is deemed medium-sized. The chain employs TRBV5-6 and TRBJ1-4; possible D gene TRBD1, 6 bases. The CDR3 is made up of 17 amino acids. Germline V CDR1 and CDR2: SGHDT, YYEEEE. V was shortened by 0 bases and J by 4 bases, with 16 bases between the two germline ends. CDR3 sequence (DNA): TGTGCCAGCAGCTTGGCGTTCAGGGGCCACCTTAATGAAAAACTGTTTTTT. Amino acid sequence: CASSLAFRGHLNEKLFF.

This chain connects TRBV5-1 to TRBJ2-5; D perhaps matches TRBD2 (5 bases). TRBJ2-7 matches the DNA end more closely, so the J call is doubtful. The CDR3 is 13 residues long. Germline values: CDR1 SGHRS, CDR2 YFSETQ. CDR3 sequence: CASSPGRGYEQYF. CDR3 nucleotide sequence: TGCGCCAGCAGCCCGGGCCGAGGGTACGAGCAGTACTTC.

Written as DNA, the CDR3 is TGTGCCAGCAGTTTGGTCGGGAGTAATGAAAAACTGTTTTTT. Encoded protein: CASSLVGSNEKLFF. This chain links TRBV6-1 with TRBJ1-4; D is ambiguous. The CDR3 length is 14 residues. Germline V lookup: CDR1 MNHNS, CDR2 SASEGT. V shed 5 bases and J shed 4 bases, with 11 bases lying between them.

The chain recombines TRBV19 with TRBJ2-1, with a possible D match to TRBD1 (7 bases). This CDR3 has 11 residues. The germline CDR1 and CDR2 sequences are LNHDA and SQIVND (reference sequence). The V end lost 10 bases, the J end lost 13 bases, and 17 bases lay between the germline ends. The CDR3 loop is CATGGQTLQFF. CDR3 nucleotide sequence: TGTGCCACCGGGGGACAGACGCTCCAGTTCTTC.

This clone was seen a handful of times. The rearrangement uses TRBV28 and TRBJ1-2, with D possibly being TRBD1 (6 bases). This CDR3 comprises 13 residues. V was shortened by 7 bases and J by 5 bases, with 14 bases between the two germline ends. Germline CDR1 and CDR2: MDHEN and SYDVKM. CDR3 in DNA: TGTGCCAGCACCCGGGGGGGGCGTTATGGCTACACCTTC. This encodes CASTRGGRYGYTF.

In nucleotides, the CDR3 is TGTGCCAGCAACGGGACAGGGAAGCACATTCAGTACTTC. The encoded protein is CASNGTGKHIQYF. The J gene is TRBJ2-4, the V gene TRBV21-1; the table calls TRBD1, which could not be checked here. TRBV21-1 is a listed pseudogene. The CDR3 length is 13 residues.

V usage is TRBV5-4 and J usage is TRBJ1-1; 8 bases are a match to TRBD1. Trimming took 0 bases from V and 0 from J; bases not matched to a gene: 1. CDR1 SGHNT and CDR2 YYREEE come from the germline V gene (reference sequence). CDR3 size: 15 residues. CDR3 bases: TGTGCCAGCAGCTTGGAGGACAGGGTGAACACTGAAGCTTTCTTT. It encodes CASSLEDRVNTEAFF.

The genes are TRBV27 and TRBJ2-1; TRBD1 matches at 7 bases. The CDR3 runs 13 residues. V lost 4 bases, J lost 9 bases, and 6 bases stayed unmatched. Germline lookup yields CDR1 MNHEY and CDR2 SMNVEV (reference sequence). Here the CDR3 DNA reads TGTGCCAGCAGTTGGAGACAGGGAAGTGAGCAGTTCTTC. This codes for CASSWRQGSEQFF.

The gene calls are TRBV5-6 and TRBJ1-2, with 7 positions matching TRBD1. Germline loops: CDR1 SGHDT, CDR2 YYEEEE. V dropped 5 bases and J dropped 3; count of bases not matched to a gene: 4. The CDR3 is 13 amino acids. CDR3 bases: TGTGCCAGCAGTCGGGACAGCTACTATGGCTACACCTTC. This encodes CASSRDSYYGYTF.

The rearrangement uses TRBV12-5 and TRBJ1-2; unclear D gene. Germline-derived CDR1 and CDR2 are LGHNT and FRNRAP. The CDR3 sequence is 12 residues long. V was trimmed by 5 bases and J by 6 bases, leaving 10 bases between them. The DNA for the CDR3 is TGTGCTAGTGGTGGTGGTCCGGATGGCTACACCTTC. It specifies CASGGGPDGYTF. The full variable domain, with the rest looked up from reference TRBV12-5 and TRBJ1-2, is DARVTQTPRHKVTEMGQEVTMRCQPILGHNTVFWYRQTMMQGLELLAYFRNRAPLDDSGMPKDRFSAEMPDATLATLKIQPSEPRDSAVYFCASGGGPDGYTFGSGTRLTVV.

This rearrangement joins TRBV11-2 to TRBJ2-2; no clear D gene. The CDR3 is 16 amino acids. Germline CDR1 SGHAT, CDR2 FQNNGV. Trimming took off 3 bases at V and 1 base at J, with 12 bases between the two ends. CDR3 nucleotide sequence: TGTGCCAGCAGCTTGTTTGGGCAAGAGAACACCGGGGAGCTGTTTTTT. Translated, it gives CASSLFGQENTGELFF.

This chain joins TRBV6-1 and TRBJ1-5; D uncertain. The CDR3 runs 14 residues. Germline-derived CDR1 and CDR2 are MNHNS and SASEGT. The V and J ends lost 6 bases and 0 bases respectively, with 9 bases between them. DNA of the CDR3: TGTGCCAGCAGCCATCCCTATAGCAATCAGCCCCAGCATTTT. It encodes CASSHPYSNQPQHF.

The J gene is TRBJ2-1, the V gene TRBV27, with D possibly being TRBD1 (6 bases). Trimming cost V 8 bases and J 8 bases, with 19 bases left between them. Germline CDR1 reads MNHEY; CDR2 reads SMNVEV (reference sequence). The CDR3 length is 14 residues. The CDR3: CASGNRQGTDEQFF. Here the CDR3 DNA reads TGTGCCAGCGGAAATCGGCAGGGGACGGATGAGCAGTTCTTC.

The chain combines TRBV6-1 with TRBJ1-1; weak D call: TRBD1 (6 bases). Trimming left V 5 bases short and J 8 bases short, with 18 bases between. Germline CDR1 is MNHNS and CDR2 is SASEGT. This CDR3 has 14 amino acids. This CDR3 reads CASSIGLGAGEAFF. The CDR3 DNA follows: TGTGCCAGCAGTATCGGGCTGGGGGCCGGGGAAGCTTTCTTT.

The chain carries TRBV6-5 and TRBJ2-7, with TRBD2 identical over 8 bases. Per germline, CDR1 MNHEY and CDR2 SVGAGI. The CDR3 runs to 14 residues. After removal of 2 bases from V and 4 bases from J, the junction contained 4 bases not matched to a gene. The CDR3 DNA sequence: TGTGCCAGCAGTTACCGGGAGGGAAGGTACGAGCAGTACTTC. Translated: CASSYREGRYEQYF.

In regard to this clone: Compared with germline, one end of the junction differs, possibly owing to a read error. The V gene is TRBV7-9, the J gene TRBJ2-7; D ambiguous. CDR1 and CDR2 (germline): SEHNR, FQNEAQ (reference sequence). The CDR3 is made up of 11 amino acids. In DNA form, the CDR3 reads TGTTCCAGCAGCTTAAACAGAGAGCAGTACTTC. Its protein is CSSSLNREQYF.

In nucleotides, the CDR3 is TGTGCCAGCAGTTTCCTAGAGGACGAGCAGTACTTC. This codes for CASSFLEDEQYF. The J gene is TRBJ2-7, the V gene TRBV28; D is unresolved. The V gene's germline CDR1 is MDHEN and CDR2 SYDVKM. The CDR3 has 12 amino acids. V was trimmed by 3 bases and J by 5 bases, leaving 8 bases between them.

The chain joins TRBV28 to TRBJ1-4; 7 positions agree with TRBD1. V lost 2 bases, J lost 10 bases, and 4 bases stayed unmatched. CDR3 size: 13 residues. Per germline, CDR1 MDHEN and CDR2 SYDVKM. The CDR3 spells CASSLRTGGKLFF. The DNA of the CDR3 is TGTGCCAGCAGTTTACGGACAGGCGGAAAACTGTTTTTT.

The V call is TRBV9, the J call TRBJ2-7; the match to TRBD2 covers 9 bases. With 3 bases clipped from V and 3 bases from J, the junction kept 10 bases outside the gene matches. This CDR3 region has 16 residues. Germline values: CDR1 SGDLS, CDR2 YYNGEE. The CDR3 DNA reads TGTGCCAGCAGCGCTCAACCGACTAGCGGCCACTACGAGCAGTACTTC. Translating gives CASSAQPTSGHYEQYF.